The 30 T cell receptor beta chains below were found in one sample sequenced in a study of blood T cells in healthy people across ages. Combining a sample-barcoded 5' primer with a J-beta primer mix, a second PCR ran for roughly 6 to 11 cycles. From the 5' RACE reads, TCRdb called clonotypes with MiXCR, one entry per CDR3 protein. The sample lists some 1.6 million distinct CDR3 sequences; roughly 32% were seen once. Sequencing was carried out using blood. The origin of the receptors is a woman aged 25 to 39 in good health.

As for this clonotype: A read error may explain this, as a much larger clone is one base away. The chain links TRBV2 to TRBJ2-4, with 9 positions matching TRBD1. Germline CDR1 and CDR2: SNHLY and FYNNEI. V lost 5 bases to trimming and J lost 1 base; unmatched junction nucleotides: 3. The CDR3 runs 15 residues. The CDR3 DNA follows: TGTGCCAGCAGTCGGGACAGGGAGGCCAAAAACATTCAGTACTTC. As protein: CASSRDREAKNIQYF. The entire variable domain, with the rest obtained from reference TRBV2 and TRBJ2-4, is as follows: EPEVTQTPSHQVTQMGQEVILRCVPISNHLYFYWYRQILGQKVEFLVSFYNNEISEKSEIFDDQFSVERPDGSNFTLKIRSTKLEDSAMYFCASSRDREAKNIQYFGAGTRLSVL.

Ten or more counts support this clonotype. J is TRBJ2-1 and V is TRBV29-1, with unresolved D. The CDR3 contains 11 residues. Germline V gene data show CDR1 as SQVTM and CDR2 as ANQGSEA. The CDR3 protein is CMTENYNEQFF. DNA for the CDR3: TGCATGACCGAGAACTACAATGAGCAGTTCTTC.

This clonotype occurred many times. The chain joins TRBV5-1 to TRBJ2-2; 7 positions agree with TRBD1. The V and J ends lost 0 bases and 9 bases, in that order; junction bases with no gene match: 2. This CDR3 is 13 amino acids long. CDR1 and CDR2 (germline): SGHRS, YFSETQ. The CDR3 is CASSLEGGRELFF. CDR3 bases: TGCGCCAGCAGCTTGGAAGGGGGCAGGGAGCTGTTTTTT.

The chain carries TRBV5-1 and TRBJ2-1; D is possibly TRBD2 (6 bases). V lost 4 bases and J lost 4, with 18 bases in between. The CDR3 is 16 residues long. In germline, CDR1 is SGHRS, CDR2 YFSETQ. DNA of the CDR3: TGCGCCAGCAGCCCGCAGCCGGCGGGGTTATACAATGAGCAGTTCTTC. It translates to CASSPQPAGLYNEQFF.

In regard to this clonotype: Germline and junction disagree at one end, which may indicate a read error. The CDR3 loop is CTSSLGRDQPQHF. The CDR3 region has the DNA TGTACCAGCAGTCTCGGGCGGGATCAGCCCCAGCATTTT. The rearrangement links TRBV12-3 or TRBV12-4 to TRBJ1-5; D is uncertain. The CDR3 loop spans 13 amino acids.

For this clonotype: This may stem from a read error, because a much larger clone lies one nucleotide away. This chain joins TRBV7-9 and TRBJ1-2; D may be TRBD1 (5 bases). Looked up from germline, CDR1 is SEHNR and CDR2 is FQNEAQ (reference sequence). V lost 8 bases, J lost 2 bases, and 9 bases lay in between. The CDR3 has 12 residues. The CDR3 DNA follows: TGTGCCAGCGCCCAGGGAAACTATGGCTACACCTTC. Encoded protein: CASAQGNYGYTF.

The J gene is TRBJ2-4, the V gene TRBV3-1; TRBD1 matches at 7 bases. The junction had 10 bases not matched to a gene; V was cut back by 4 bases and J by 13 bases. This CDR3 comprises 13 residues. From germline, CDR1 is LGHDT and CDR2 YNNKEL (reference sequence). The CDR3 region is CASSRLGQTRQYF. The CDR3 DNA reads as TGTGCCAGCAGCCGATTGGGACAGACGAGGCAGTACTTC. Supplemented by reference TRBV3-1 and TRBJ2-4, the full variable domain reads DTAVSQTPKYLVTQMGNDKSIKCEQNLGHDTMYWYKQDSKKFLKIMFSYNNKELIINETVPNRFSPKSPDKAHLNLHINSLELGDSAVYFCASSRLGQTRQYFGAGTRLSVL.

This clonotype was seen a few times. This chain links TRBV7-8 with TRBJ1-2; D not certain. CDR3 length: 15 amino acids. Germline assignment: CDR1 SGHVS and CDR2 FQNEAQ. V lost 3 bases and J 8 bases, leaving 19 bases between the germline ends. The CDR3 spells CASSFRYGSAEGYTF. Here the CDR3 DNA reads TGTGCCAGCAGCTTCCGATATGGGTCAGCCGAGGGCTACACCTTC. Full variable domain (rest looked up from reference TRBV7-8 and TRBJ1-2): GAGVSQSPRYKVAKRGQDVALRCDPISGHVSLFWYQQALGQGPEFLTYFQNEAQLDKSGLPSDRFFAERPEGSVSTLKIQRTQQEDSAVYLCASSFRYGSAEGYTFGSGTRLTVV.

The chain joins TRBV9 to TRBJ1-2; possibly TRBD1 for D (5 bases). Trimming stripped 0 bases from V and 3 bases from J, with 9 bases between. This CDR3 spans 14 amino acids. The germline V gene encodes CDR1 SGDLS and CDR2 YYNGEE. The CDR3 DNA follows: TGTGCCAGCAGCGTAGCTTCGGGGGACTATGGCTACACCTTC. Translation: CASSVASGDYGYTF.

The V gene is TRBV10-3, the J gene TRBJ1-3; D unresolved. Germline values: CDR1 ENHRY, CDR2 SYGVKD. The V end lost 3 bases, the J end lost 0 bases, and 3 bases lay between the germline ends. This CDR3 contains 13 residues. This CDR3 is CAISESSGNTIYF. The CDR3 DNA is TGTGCCATCAGTGAAAGCTCTGGAAACACCATATATTTT.

There are a few counts of this clonotype. The chain links TRBV12-3 or TRBV12-4 to TRBJ1-5; the D is unclear. The CDR3 consists of 16 residues. The ends were cut back, 1 base at V and 0 bases at J, with 10 bases in the middle. CDR3 in DNA: TGTGCCAGCAGTTTAGGGACGGATCTTAGCAATCAGCCCCAGCATTTT. This encodes CASSLGTDLSNQPQHF.

This clonotype was seen a few times. The chain is built from TRBV5-1 and TRBJ1-4; maybe TRBD1 (6 bases). The CDR3 has 16 amino acids. The V gene lost 4 bases and the J gene lost 0 bases, with 13 bases spanning the gap. Germline CDR1 reads SGHRS; CDR2 reads YFSETQ. Here the CDR3 reads CASSGGTHTTNEKLFF. CDR3 DNA: TGCGCCAGCAGCGGGGGGACACATACAACTAATGAAAAACTGTTTTTT.

V is TRBV20-1 and J is TRBJ2-2; D is possibly TRBD2 (6 bases). The CDR3 is made up of 15 amino acids. V was pared by 6 bases and J by 4 bases, with 18 bases between. The germline V gene has CDR1 DFQATT and CDR2 SNEGSKA (reference sequence). This chain's CDR3 is CSATPRDSPTGELFF. The CDR3 region has the DNA TGCAGTGCGACGCCTCGGGACTCCCCCACCGGGGAGCTGTTTTTT.

About this clonotype itself: Germline and junction disagree at one end, which may indicate a read error. The chain couples TRBV27 to TRBJ2-7; D tentatively fits TRBD1 or TRBD2 (5 bases each). This CDR3 has 14 residues. Germline CDR1 reads MNHEY; CDR2 reads SMNVEV (reference sequence). CDR3 sequence: CVSSLRGRAYEQYF. CDR3 DNA: TGTGTCAGCAGTTTGAGGGGTAGGGCCTACGAGCAGTACTTC.

This sequence joins TRBV4-1 and TRBJ2-5, with 12 positions matching TRBD1. V was pared by 3 bases and J by 7 bases, with 18 bases of the junction left unmatched. The CDR3 sequence is 19 residues long. Germline V gene data show CDR1 as MGHRA and CDR2 as YSYEKL. Here the CDR3 reads CASSQIPGQGAGWSGTQYF. For the CDR3, the DNA is TGCGCCAGCAGCCAGATTCCGGGACAGGGGGCGGGATGGAGCGGGACCCAGTACTTC.

The chain employs TRBV27 and TRBJ2-1; the D is unclear. This CDR3 contains 15 residues. Between the trimmed V and J ends, which lost 3 bases and 8 bases, there was a span of 17 bases. CDR1 is MNHEY and CDR2 is SMNVEV in the germline V gene (reference sequence). CDR3 amino acids: CASSFSPVTVDEQFF. CDR3 nucleotides: TGTGCCAGCAGTTTTTCCCCCGTAACCGTCGATGAGCAGTTCTTC.

The rearrangement uses TRBV5-1 and TRBJ2-7; D gene ambiguous. In germline, CDR1 is SGHRS, CDR2 YFSETQ. The CDR3 has 15 residues. Trimming pared 3 bases from V and 5 bases from J, leaving 18 bases between. The CDR3 spells CASSSDEPVPHEQYF. The CDR3 DNA is TGCGCCAGCAGCTCGGACGAACCCGTTCCCCACGAGCAGTACTTC.

The J gene is TRBJ2-7, the V gene TRBV20-1, with 9 nucleotides matching TRBD2. The CDR3 is 12 amino acids. CDR1 and CDR2 from the germline V gene are DFQATT and SNEGSKA (reference sequence). J lost 7 bases, V lost 5 bases, and 6 bases had no gene match. The CDR3 DNA reads as TGCAGTGCTGATAGCGGGAGTCTTGAGCAGTACTTC. This translates into CSADSGSLEQYF.

This CDR3 reads CASSSYIAGGPYNEQFF. The CDR3 region has the DNA TGCGCCAGCAGCTCCTATATAGCGGGAGGCCCCTACAATGAGCAGTTCTTC. The chain employs TRBV5-1 and TRBJ2-1; 10 bases map to TRBD2. V shed 3 bases, J shed 2 bases, and the junction held 8 bases outside the gene matches. This CDR3 region has 17 residues. Germline V CDR1 and CDR2: SGHRS, YFSETQ.

This clonotype occurred many times. The V call is TRBV29-1, the J call TRBJ1-2; tentative D call: TRBD1 (6 bases). Trimming left V 7 bases short and J 5 bases short, with 11 bases between. CDR3 length equals 11 residues. Germline CDR1 reads SQVTM; CDR2 reads ANQGSEA. The CDR3 DNA reads TGCAGCGAGCTCACAGGGTATGGCTACACCTTC. The encoded protein is CSELTGYGYTF.

V and J are TRBV30 and TRBJ1-6, with TRBD1 identical over 8 bases. Germline V lookup: CDR1 GTSNPN, CDR2 SVGIG (reference sequence). After removal of 0 bases from V and 1 base from J, the junction contained 8 bases not matched to a gene. The CDR3 extends over 18 amino acids. The chain's CDR3 is CAWSVATGGRSYNSPLHF. The CDR3, as DNA: TGTGCCTGGAGTGTAGCAACAGGGGGAAGGTCCTATAATTCACCCCTCCACTTT.

In this sample, this clonotype turned up a few times. This chain joins TRBV12-3 or TRBV12-4 and TRBJ1-6, with 8 bases fitting TRBD1. V shed 6 bases and J 6 bases; nucleotides not matched to a gene: 7. The CDR3 is 15 amino acids. The CDR3 region has the DNA TGTGCCAGCAGCCCCGAGACAGGGGTTAATTCACCCCTCCACTTT. Amino acid sequence: CASSPETGVNSPLHF.

This chain joins TRBV20-1 and TRBJ2-7; D is perhaps TRBD1 (6 bases). The V end lost 2 bases, the J end lost 0 bases, and 14 bases lay between the germline ends. The CDR3 runs 15 residues. The germline gives CDR1 DFQATT, CDR2 SNEGSKA (reference sequence). The CDR3 reads CSARWGPGSSYEQYF. In DNA, the CDR3 is TGCAGTGCTAGATGGGGGCCGGGCAGCTCCTACGAGCAGTACTTC.

This clonotype was counted ten times or more. V gene TRBV7-3 combines with J gene TRBJ2-1; D is uncertain. Germline V gives CDR1 SGHTA, CDR2 FQGTGA. Trimming cost V 5 bases and J 7 bases, with 15 bases left between them. The CDR3 has 14 amino acids. The CDR3 spells CASSETAFGNEQFF. CDR3 nucleotide sequence: TGTGCCAGCAGCGAAACCGCCTTTGGGAATGAGCAGTTCTTC.

This clonotype was observed a handful of times. The chain couples TRBV19 to TRBJ2-7; D may correspond to TRBD1 or TRBD2 (7 bases each). Trimming removed 10 bases from V and 4 bases from J, with 17 bases in between. Germline CDR1 LNHDA, CDR2 SQIVND (reference sequence). The length of the CDR3 is 13 residues. The CDR3 sequence: CATTNRGGYEQYF. Written as DNA, the CDR3 is TGTGCCACCACGAACAGGGGAGGGTACGAGCAGTACTTC.

This clonotype was counted once. The V and J genes are TRBV20-1 and TRBJ2-1, with D perhaps being TRBD1 or TRBD2 (5 bases each). V was clipped by 0 bases and J by 1 base, with 13 bases between them. CDR1 DFQATT and CDR2 SNEGSKA come from the germline V gene (reference sequence). This CDR3 comprises 16 residues. CDR3 nucleotide sequence: TGCAGTGCTAGAGACTTCACGTGGGGGTCCTACAATGAGCAGTTCTTC. Protein: CSARDFTWGSYNEQFF.

The CDR3 DNA sequence: TGCGCCAGCAACCTAAGGAGGAACGGGGAAAAACTGTTTTTT. As protein: CASNLRRNGEKLFF. V and J are TRBV4-1 and TRBJ1-4; D ambiguous. Looked up from germline, CDR1 is MGHRA and CDR2 is YSYEKL. The CDR3 is 14 amino acids. V lost 7 bases and J 8 bases, leaving 17 bases between the germline ends.

This clonotype has just a few counts. V and J are TRBV3-1 and TRBJ2-7; 13 nucleotides match TRBD2. Germline V CDR1 and CDR2: LGHDT, YNNKEL (reference sequence). The length of the CDR3 is 15 residues. Trimming removed 1 base from V and 7 bases from J; junction bases left unmatched: 4. This CDR3 is CASSQATTSGREQYF. CDR3 DNA: TGTGCCAGCAGCCAAGCCACGACTAGCGGGAGGGAGCAGTACTTC.

The V gene is TRBV11-2, the J gene TRBJ2-5; 12 nucleotides agree with TRBD1. The germline V gene has CDR1 SGHAT and CDR2 FQNNGV. CDR3 length: 16 residues. J gave up 4 bases and V 5 bases, and 8 bases lay outside the gene matches. As DNA, the CDR3 is TGTGCCAGCAGCGCGTCCGGGACAGGGGGCGCAGAGACCCAGTACTTC. Translated, it gives CASSASGTGGAETQYF.

Remarks on this clonotype: Possible read error: a much larger clone is one base away. This chain links TRBV4-2 with TRBJ2-7, with 9 bases identical to TRBD2. CDR3 length: 13 residues. Germline V CDR1 and CDR2: LGHNA, YNFKEQ. The CDR3 spells CATSSGGSYEQYF. CDR3 sequence (DNA): TGTGCGACGTCCAGCGGGGGGTCCTACGAGCAGTACTTC.